This TCR beta chain was recovered during a study of glioma-infiltrating T cells after dendritic cell vaccination. Study information: Dendritic cell vaccination trial patients had either newly diagnosed or recurrent glioblastoma.

The table lists this clone with a count of one. The primer mix had 60 V beta and 13 J beta primers. TCRdb keeps only in-frame clones here, not all; method: immunoSEQ multiplex PCR. The profile shows 90,000 or so clones, approximately 81% of them singletons. CDR3 length equals 15 residues. Germline V lookup: CDR1 SGHDN, CDR2 FVKESK. The junction had 4 bases not matched to a gene; V was cut back by 1 base and J by 4 bases. This TCR derives from a human donor with glioblastoma. The sample was blood, taken before dendritic cell vaccination. The gene calls are TRBV14 and TRBJ1-5; 7 nucleotides align to TRBD1. CDR3 in DNA: TGTGCCAGCAGCCAAGGACAGGGAGGTAATCAGCCCCAGCATTTT. This encodes CASSQGQGGNQPQHF.